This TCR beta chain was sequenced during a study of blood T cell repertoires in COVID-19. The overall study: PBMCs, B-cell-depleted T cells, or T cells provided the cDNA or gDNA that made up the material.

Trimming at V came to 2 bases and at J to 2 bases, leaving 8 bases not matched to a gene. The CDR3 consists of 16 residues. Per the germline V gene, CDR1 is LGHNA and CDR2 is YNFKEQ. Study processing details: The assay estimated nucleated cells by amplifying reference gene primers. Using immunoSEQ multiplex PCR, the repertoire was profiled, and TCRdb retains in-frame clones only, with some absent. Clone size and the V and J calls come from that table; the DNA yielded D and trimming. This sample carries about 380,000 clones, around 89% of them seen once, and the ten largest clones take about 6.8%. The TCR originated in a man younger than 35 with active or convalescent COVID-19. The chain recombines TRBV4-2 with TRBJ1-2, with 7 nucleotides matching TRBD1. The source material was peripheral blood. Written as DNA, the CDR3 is TGTGCCAGCAGCCAACACATTACAGGGGCAAACTATGGCTACACCTTC. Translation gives CASSQHITGANYGYTF.